Here is one T cell receptor (beta chain) with its context. The antigen is undetermined. These data come from a study of shared clonotypes between healthy human individuals. Study findings and constraints: Donors were few, which limited the genetic and exposure-history diversity represented.

The germline V gene has CDR1 SGHNT and CDR2 YYREEE (reference sequence). The ends were cut back, 4 bases at V and 8 bases at J, with 12 bases in the middle. CDR3 length: 12 residues. Clones were sequenced by immunoSEQ multiplex PCR, and TCRdb holds only the in-frame ones, with some missing. The sample lists 1 million to 1.3 million clones, about four fifths occurring once. The receptor's source is a man aged 18 to 30 in good health. Some clones in this sample may be carry-over from other donors' samples. The sample taken for sequencing was memory CD4+ T cells from PBMCs. Subset denoted: CD45RA-negative fraction. This sequence joins TRBV5-4 and TRBJ1-1; D is unresolved. The CDR3 reads CASSDREPEAFF. The CDR3 DNA reads as TGTGCCAGCAGCGATAGGGAACCCGAAGCTTTCTTT. The whole variable domain, filled in from reference TRBV5-4 and TRBJ1-1, reads ETGVTQSPTHLIKTRGQQVTLRCSSQSGHNTVSWYQQALGQGPQFIFQYYREEENGRGNFPPRFSGLQFPNYSSELNVNALELDDSALYLCASSDREPEAFFGQGTRLTVV.